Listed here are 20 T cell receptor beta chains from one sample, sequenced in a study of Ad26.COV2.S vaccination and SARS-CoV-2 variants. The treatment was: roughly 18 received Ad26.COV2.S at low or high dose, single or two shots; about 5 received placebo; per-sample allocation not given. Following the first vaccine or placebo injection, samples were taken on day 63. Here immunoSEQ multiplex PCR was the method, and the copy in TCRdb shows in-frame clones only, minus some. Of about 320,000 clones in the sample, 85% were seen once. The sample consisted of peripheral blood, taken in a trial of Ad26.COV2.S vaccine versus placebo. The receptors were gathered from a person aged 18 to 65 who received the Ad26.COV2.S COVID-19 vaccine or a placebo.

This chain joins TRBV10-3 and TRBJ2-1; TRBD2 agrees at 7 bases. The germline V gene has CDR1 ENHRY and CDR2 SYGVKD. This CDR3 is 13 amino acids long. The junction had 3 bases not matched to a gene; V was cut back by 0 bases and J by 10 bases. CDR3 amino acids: CAISESRSGEQFF. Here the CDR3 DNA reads TGTGCCATCAGTGAGTCGCGTAGCGGGGAGCAGTTCTTC.

This CDR3 is CASSQDRLAAYEQYF. The CDR3 bases are TGTGCCAGCAGCCAAGACAGGCTCGCCGCCTACGAGCAGTACTTC. The V gene is TRBV7-8, the J gene TRBJ2-7, with D maybe TRBD1 (6 bases). V was cut by 5 bases and J by 2 bases, with 16 bases left in between. CDR1 is SGHVS and CDR2 is FQNEAQ in the germline V gene. The CDR3 is 15 residues long.

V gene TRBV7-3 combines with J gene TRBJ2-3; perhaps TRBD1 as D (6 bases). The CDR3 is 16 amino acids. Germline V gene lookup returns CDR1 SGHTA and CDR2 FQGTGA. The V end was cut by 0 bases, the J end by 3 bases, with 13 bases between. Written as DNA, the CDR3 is TGTGCCAGCAGCTTAACTGGGGGCCCCAGTACAGATACGCAGTATTTT. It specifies CASSLTGGPSTDTQYF. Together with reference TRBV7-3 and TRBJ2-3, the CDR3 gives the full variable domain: GAGVSQTPSNKVTEKGKYVELRCDPISGHTALYWYRQSLGQGPEFLIYFQGTGAADDSGLPNDRFFAVRPEGSVSTLKIQRTERGDSAVYLCASSLTGGPSTDTQYFGPGTRLTVL.

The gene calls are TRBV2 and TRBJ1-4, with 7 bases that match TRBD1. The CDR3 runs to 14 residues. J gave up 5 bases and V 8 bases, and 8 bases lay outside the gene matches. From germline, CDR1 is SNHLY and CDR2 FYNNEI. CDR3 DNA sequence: TGTGCCAGCGGAAGGACAGGAGGGAATGAAAAACTGTTTTTT. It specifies CASGRTGGNEKLFF.

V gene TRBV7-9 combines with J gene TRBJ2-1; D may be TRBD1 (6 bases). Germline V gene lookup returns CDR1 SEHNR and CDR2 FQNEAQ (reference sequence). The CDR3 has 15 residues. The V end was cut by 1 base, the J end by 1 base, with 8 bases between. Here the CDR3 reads CASSLDRVSYNEQFF. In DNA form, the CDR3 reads TGTGCCAGCAGCTTAGACAGGGTTTCCTACAATGAGCAGTTCTTC.

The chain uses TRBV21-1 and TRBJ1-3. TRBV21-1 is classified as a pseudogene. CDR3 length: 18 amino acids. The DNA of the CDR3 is TGTGCCAGCAGCAAAGTAAGGGCGAGTGGACTCTCTGGAAACACCATATATTTT. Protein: CASSKVRASGLSGNTIYF.

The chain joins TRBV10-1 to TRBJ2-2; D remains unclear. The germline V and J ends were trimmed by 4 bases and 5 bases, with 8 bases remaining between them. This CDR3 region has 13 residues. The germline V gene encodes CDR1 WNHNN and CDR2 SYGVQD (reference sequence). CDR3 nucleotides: TGCGCCAGCAGTGTTCCGACTACCGGGGAGCTGTTTTTT. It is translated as CASSVPTTGELFF.

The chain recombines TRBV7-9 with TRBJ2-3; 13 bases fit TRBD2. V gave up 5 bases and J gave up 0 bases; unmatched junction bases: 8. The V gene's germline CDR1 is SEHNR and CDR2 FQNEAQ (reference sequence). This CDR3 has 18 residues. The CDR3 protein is CASSPTSGGGVSTDTQYF. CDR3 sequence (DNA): TGTGCCAGCAGCCCCACTAGCGGGGGGGGCGTTAGCACAGATACGCAGTATTTT.

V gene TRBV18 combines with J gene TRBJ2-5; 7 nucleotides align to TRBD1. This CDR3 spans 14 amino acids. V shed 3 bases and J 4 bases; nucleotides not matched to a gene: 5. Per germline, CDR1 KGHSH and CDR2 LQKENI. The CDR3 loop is CASSPTGLRETQYF. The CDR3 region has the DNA TGTGCCAGCTCACCGACAGGGCTTAGAGAGACCCAGTACTTC.

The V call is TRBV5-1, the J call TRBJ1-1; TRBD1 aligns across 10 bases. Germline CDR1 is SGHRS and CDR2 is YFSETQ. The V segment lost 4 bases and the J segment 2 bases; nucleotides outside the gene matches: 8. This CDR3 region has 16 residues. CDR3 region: CASSKGQGEVNTEAFF. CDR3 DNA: TGCGCCAGCAGCAAAGGACAGGGGGAAGTTAACACTGAAGCTTTCTTT.

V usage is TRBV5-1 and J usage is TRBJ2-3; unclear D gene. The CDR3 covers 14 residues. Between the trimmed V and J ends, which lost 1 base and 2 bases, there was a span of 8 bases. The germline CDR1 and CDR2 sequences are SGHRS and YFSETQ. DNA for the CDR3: TGCGCCAGCAGCTTGTTAGGCTCCACAGATACGCAGTATTTT. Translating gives CASSLLGSTDTQYF.

The CDR3: CASSQEGQKLYNSPLHF. The DNA of the CDR3 is TGCGCCAGCAGCCAAGAGGGACAGAAGCTTTATAATTCACCCCTCCACTTT. This sequence joins TRBV4-1 and TRBJ1-6; TRBD1 matches at 7 bases. The CDR3 length is 17 residues. J lost 4 bases, V lost 0 bases, and 6 bases had no gene match. Per the germline V gene, CDR1 is MGHRA and CDR2 is YSYEKL.

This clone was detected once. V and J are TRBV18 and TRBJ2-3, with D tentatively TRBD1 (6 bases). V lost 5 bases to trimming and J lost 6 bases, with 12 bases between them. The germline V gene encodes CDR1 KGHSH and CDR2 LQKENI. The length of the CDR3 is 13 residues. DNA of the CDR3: TGTGCCAGCTCAACAAACAGGGCCGATACGCAGTATTTT. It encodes CASSTNRADTQYF. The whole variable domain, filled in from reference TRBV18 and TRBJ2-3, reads NAGVMQNPRHLVRRRGQEARLRCSPMKGHSHVYWYRQLPEEGLKFMVYLQKENIIDESGMPKERFSAEFPKEGPSILRIQQVVRGDSAAYFCASSTNRADTQYFGPGTRLTVL.

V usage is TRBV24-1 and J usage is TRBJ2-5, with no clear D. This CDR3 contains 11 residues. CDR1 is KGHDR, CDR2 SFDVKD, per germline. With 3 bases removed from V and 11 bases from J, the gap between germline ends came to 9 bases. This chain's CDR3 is CATSDGYSQYF. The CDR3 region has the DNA TGTGCCACCAGTGATGGGTATAGTCAGTACTTC.

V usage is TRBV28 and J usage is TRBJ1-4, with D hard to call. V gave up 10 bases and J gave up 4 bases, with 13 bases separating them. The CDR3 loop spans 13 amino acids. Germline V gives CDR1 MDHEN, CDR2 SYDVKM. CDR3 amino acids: CATRGRDNEKLFF. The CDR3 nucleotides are TGTGCCACCCGTGGGAGAGATAATGAAAAACTGTTTTTT.

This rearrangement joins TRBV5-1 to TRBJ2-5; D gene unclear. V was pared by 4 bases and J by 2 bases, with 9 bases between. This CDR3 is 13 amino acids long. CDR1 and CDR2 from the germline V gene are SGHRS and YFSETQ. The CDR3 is CASSGGSQETQYF. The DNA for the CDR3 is TGCGCCAGCAGCGGTGGATCTCAAGAGACCCAGTACTTC.

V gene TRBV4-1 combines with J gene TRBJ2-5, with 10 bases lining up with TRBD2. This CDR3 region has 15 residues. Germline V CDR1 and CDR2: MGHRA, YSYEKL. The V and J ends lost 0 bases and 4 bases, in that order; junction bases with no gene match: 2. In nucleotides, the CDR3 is TGCGCCAGCAGCCAAGAAGTAGCGGGGGGAGAGACCCAGTACTTC. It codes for CASSQEVAGGETQYF.

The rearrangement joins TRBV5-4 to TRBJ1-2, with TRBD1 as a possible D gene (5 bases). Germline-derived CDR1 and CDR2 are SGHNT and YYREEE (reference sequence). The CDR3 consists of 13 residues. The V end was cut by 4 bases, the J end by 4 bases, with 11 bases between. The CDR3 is CASSNQGRYGYTF. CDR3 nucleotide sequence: TGTGCCAGCAGCAATCAGGGACGCTATGGCTACACCTTC.

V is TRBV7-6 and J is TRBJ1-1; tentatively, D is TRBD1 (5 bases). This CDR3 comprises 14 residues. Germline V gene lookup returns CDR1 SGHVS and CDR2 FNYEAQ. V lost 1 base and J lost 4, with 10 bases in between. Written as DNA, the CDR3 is TGTGCCAGCAGCTTAGACCACAGGACCACTGAAGCTTTCTTT. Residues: CASSLDHRTTEAFF.

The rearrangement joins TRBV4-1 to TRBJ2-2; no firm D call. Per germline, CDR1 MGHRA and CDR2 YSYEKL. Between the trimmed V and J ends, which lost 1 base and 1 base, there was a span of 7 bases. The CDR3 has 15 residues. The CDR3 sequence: CASSQGEGNTGELFF. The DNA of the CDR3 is TGCGCCAGCAGCCAAGGGGAAGGGAACACCGGGGAGCTGTTTTTT.